This section outlines one TCR beta chain sequence together with its context. The CDR3 contains 18 residues. V was clipped by 7 bases and J by 0 bases; unmatched bases: 11. Germline-derived CDR1 and CDR2 are MNHNS and SASEGT. The sample belongs to a study of T cells in Graves' hyperthyroidism and ophthalmopathy. Amplification yielded TCR beta CDR3 regions, with RNA transcripts as the source. The HTBI primer set was used in a first-round RT-PCR of the TCR CDR3. TCRdb fed the multiplex PCR reads into MiXCR, producing one record per CDR3 protein. This sample yields about 500,000 distinct CDR3 sequences, of which about 15% are seen a single time; 25% to 30% belongs to the top ten.

The rearrangement joins TRBV6-1 to TRBJ2-3; 12 bases line up with TRBD2. Material for sequencing was blood. This sequence was found in a woman aged 25 to 39 with Graves' ophthalmopathy. CDR3 amino acids: CASITNPGLAGSTDTQYF. CDR3 nucleotides: TGTGCCAGCATCACGAATCCGGGACTAGCGGGTAGCACAGATACGCAGTATTTT.